The 19 T cell receptor beta chains below come from one sample, sequenced in a study of shared clonotypes between healthy human individuals (dated by TCRdb to about 2020). The receptor library was made with the immunoSEQ multiplex PCR assay. TCRdb holds this immuneACCESS table with in-frame rearrangements only. Some clones are missing; in checked studies, unresolved V genes explain under half, and the rest has no known cause. Recorded for this sample are about half a million clones; around 79% of them occurred a single time. The ten largest clones take up 13% of the sample. Sequencing was carried out using PBMCs. These receptors came from a woman in her thirties or forties in good health. Some clones in this sample may be carry-over from other donors' samples.

The rearrangement uses TRBV10-3 and TRBJ2-3; D might be TRBD1 (6 bases). Trimming removed 5 bases from V and 5 bases from J, with 14 bases in between. Per the germline V gene, CDR1 is ENHRY and CDR2 is SYGVKD. The CDR3 totals 14 residues. CDR3 DNA sequence: TGTGCCATCAGTCAGACAGGTCTTGGAGATACGCAGTATTTT. It is translated as CAISQTGLGDTQYF.

This chain uses TRBV4-1 with TRBJ2-5; TRBD2 aligns across 12 bases. Germline V CDR1 and CDR2: MGHRA, YSYEKL. This CDR3 contains 19 residues. The trim removed 3 bases at V and 4 bases at J, leaving 15 bases unmatched. The CDR3 spells CASSQSPHTLAGGGETQYF. Here the CDR3 DNA reads TGCGCCAGCAGCCAGTCCCCCCACACACTAGCGGGAGGAGGAGAGACCCAGTACTTC.

The chain recombines TRBV30 with TRBJ1-2, with D uncertain. This CDR3 contains 13 residues. Trimming took 1 base from V and 11 from J, leaving 17 bases between them. Germline V CDR1 and CDR2: GTSNPN, SVGIG (reference sequence). The CDR3 loop is CAWSGTPPLSYTF. CDR3 DNA: TGTGCCTGGAGTGGTACCCCCCCGTTGAGTTACACCTTC.

V usage is TRBV2 and J usage is TRBJ2-3; D is undetermined. Germline lookup yields CDR1 SNHLY and CDR2 FYNNEI. V dropped 4 bases and J dropped 0 bases, with 5 bases sitting between them. The CDR3 covers 13 residues. The CDR3 spells CASSVASTDTQYF. As DNA, the CDR3 is TGTGCCAGCAGTGTTGCTAGCACAGATACGCAGTATTTT.

This chain uses TRBV30 with TRBJ2-7; D possibly corresponds to TRBD2 (6 bases). Germline CDR1 and CDR2: GTSNPN and SVGIG (reference sequence). The CDR3 contains 14 residues. V lost 0 bases to trimming and J lost 0 bases, with 9 bases between them. CDR3 bases: TGTGCCTGGAGTGTTGGGGGGATCTCCTACGAGCAGTACTTC. Amino acid sequence: CAWSVGGISYEQYF.

The rearrangement joins TRBV7-6 to TRBJ1-4; D is possibly TRBD1 (5 bases). V gave up 5 bases and J gave up 7 bases, with 11 bases separating them. The CDR3 extends over 13 amino acids. The germline V gene has CDR1 SGHVS and CDR2 FNYEAQ. The CDR3 nucleotides are TGTGCCAGCAGCCCAAGACAGACTGAAAAACTGTTTTTT. Its protein product is CASSPRQTEKLFF.

This chain uses TRBV18 with TRBJ2-7; D is perhaps TRBD1 (6 bases). The CDR3 covers 15 residues. The V gene lost 6 bases and the J gene lost 4 bases, with 19 bases spanning the gap. Germline V lookup: CDR1 KGHSH, CDR2 LQKENI. CDR3 coding DNA: TGTGCCAGCTCTCCAGGCCAGGACAGAATTTACGAGCAGTACTTC. This encodes CASSPGQDRIYEQYF.

In its sample, this clone was seen once. V usage is TRBV25-1 and J usage is TRBJ2-1; the match to TRBD1 covers 8 bases. With 3 bases clipped from V and 9 bases from J, the junction kept 19 bases outside the gene matches. Germline V gene sequence: CDR1 MGHDK, CDR2 SYGVNS. The CDR3 is 18 residues long. The DNA for the CDR3 is TGTGCCAGCAGTGATTGGGCCAGGGGGCGAGTCGGGGTCAGTGAGCAGTTCTTC. This encodes CASSDWARGRVGVSEQFF.

V gene TRBV4-3 combines with J gene TRBJ1-2; 7 nucleotides agree with TRBD1. CDR1 is LGHNA, CDR2 YSLEER, per germline. This CDR3 spans 16 amino acids. With V trimmed by 2 bases and J by 4 bases, 10 bases remained unmatched. This chain's CDR3 is CASSQTGAPAGYGYTF. The DNA of the CDR3 is TGCGCCAGCAGCCAAACAGGGGCCCCGGCGGGCTATGGCTACACCTTC.

The count of this clone is one. CDR3 in amino acids: CASSLALTADYEQYF. The DNA for the CDR3 is TGTGCCAGCAGCTTAGCGCTCACAGCAGATTACGAGCAGTACTTC. V gene TRBV7-9 combines with J gene TRBJ2-7; no firm D call. Trimming left V 0 bases short and J 4 bases short, with 13 bases between. This CDR3 is 15 amino acids long. CDR1 and CDR2 from the germline V gene are SEHNR and FQNEAQ (reference sequence).

This clone was seen ten or more times. The rearrangement uses TRBV30 and TRBJ2-2; D possibly corresponds to TRBD2 (6 bases). Trimming shortened V by 0 bases and J by 3 bases, and 11 bases separated the two germline ends. Germline values: CDR1 GTSNPN, CDR2 SVGIG (reference sequence). CDR3 length: 15 residues. The CDR3 reads CAWSVREKDTGELFF. The CDR3 nucleotides are TGTGCCTGGAGTGTACGGGAGAAGGACACCGGGGAGCTGTTTTTT.

This clone showed up just once. The chain has TRBV27 and TRBJ2-5; maybe TRBD1 (6 bases). This CDR3 comprises 12 residues. Per germline, CDR1 MNHEY and CDR2 SMNVEV (reference sequence). The germline V and J ends were trimmed by 7 bases and 2 bases, with 8 bases remaining between them. In DNA, the CDR3 is TGTGCCAGCATGGACAGACAAGAGACCCAGTACTTC. It specifies CASMDRQETQYF.

On this clone: This sample includes further DNA sequences coding for the same CDR3. The V call is TRBV18, the J call TRBJ2-5; no reliable D call. V lost 1 base, J lost 3 bases, and 9 bases lay in between. Germline V gene sequence: CDR1 KGHSH, CDR2 LQKENI. The CDR3 covers 14 residues. CDR3: CASSPRLTEETQYF. The CDR3 nucleotides read TGTGCCAGCTCACCACGGCTAACAGAAGAGACCCAGTACTTC. The whole variable domain, remainder taken from reference TRBV18 and TRBJ2-5, is NAGVMQNPRHLVRRRGQEARLRCSPMKGHSHVYWYRQLPEEGLKFMVYLQKENIIDESGMPKERFSAEFPKEGPSILRIQQVVRGDSAAYFCASSPRLTEETQYFGPGTRLLVL.

The V call is TRBV2, the J call TRBJ1-1, with 7 bases fitting TRBD1. The junction had 6 bases not matched to a gene; V was cut back by 6 bases and J by 2 bases. The CDR3 runs to 14 residues. The germline CDR1 and CDR2 sequences are SNHLY and FYNNEI. The CDR3 spells CASRLRTGNTEAFF. Here the CDR3 DNA reads TGTGCCAGCAGACTGAGGACAGGCAACACTGAAGCTTTCTTT.

The rearrangement links TRBV9 to TRBJ2-2; 10 bases fit TRBD2. The CDR3 spans 16 residues. Germline assignment: CDR1 SGDLS and CDR2 YYNGEE. The trim removed 1 base at V and 3 bases at J, leaving 3 bases unmatched. In DNA, the CDR3 is TGTGCCAGCAGCGTATCTAGCGGGGGCTACACCGGGGAGCTGTTTTTT. This encodes CASSVSSGGYTGELFF.

The rearrangement uses TRBV4-1 and TRBJ2-7; 15 nucleotides agree with TRBD2. The CDR3 contains 18 residues. The V gene's germline CDR1 is MGHRA and CDR2 YSYEKL. The V and J ends lost 4 bases and 4 bases, in that order; junction bases with no gene match: 11. The CDR3 nucleotides are TGCGCCAGCAGCCTCGGACTAGCGGGAGGGCCGGGTGGGTACGAGCAGTACTTC. Translating it yields CASSLGLAGGPGGYEQYF.

The CDR3 here is CASRIGTINYGYTF. The CDR3 DNA reads TGTGCCAGCAGAATCGGGACAATTAACTATGGCTACACCTTC. The V call is TRBV6-1, the J call TRBJ1-2; the D gene is possibly TRBD1 (6 bases). Germline loops: CDR1 MNHNS, CDR2 SASEGT. CDR3 size: 14 residues. Deletions cut 6 bases from V and 1 base from J, with 12 bases between.

The gene calls are TRBV19 and TRBJ1-2, with D unclear. The germline gives CDR1 LNHDA, CDR2 SQIVND (reference sequence). The CDR3 sequence is 14 residues long. V lost 2 bases and J lost 2, with 9 bases in between. The CDR3 reads CASSISPRNYGYTF. DNA of the CDR3: TGTGCCAGTAGTATAAGCCCACGGAACTATGGCTACACCTTC.

Concerning this clone: A far larger clone is just one base off, so this is likely a read error. The V gene is TRBV28, the J gene TRBJ2-7; D is undetermined. Trimming pared 6 bases from V and 0 bases from J, leaving 3 bases between. Germline V gene data show CDR1 as MDHEN and CDR2 as SYDVKM. The CDR3 spans 11 residues. The CDR3 spells CASRFSYEQYF. CDR3 DNA sequence: TGTGCCAGCAGATTCTCCTACGAGCAGTACTTC.